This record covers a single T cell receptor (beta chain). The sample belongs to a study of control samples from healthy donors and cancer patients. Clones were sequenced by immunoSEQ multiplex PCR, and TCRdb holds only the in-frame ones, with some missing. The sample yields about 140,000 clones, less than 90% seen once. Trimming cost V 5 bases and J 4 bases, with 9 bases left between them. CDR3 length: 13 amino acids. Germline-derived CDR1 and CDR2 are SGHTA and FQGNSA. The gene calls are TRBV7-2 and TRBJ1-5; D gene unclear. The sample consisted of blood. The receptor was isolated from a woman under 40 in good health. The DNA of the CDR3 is TGTGCCAGCAGCAGCAGCCGTAATCAGCCCCAGCATTTT. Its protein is CASSSSRNQPQHF.